These 24 T cell receptor beta chains originate from one sample sequenced in a study of blood T cell repertoires in COVID-19. Assay used: immunoSEQ multiplex PCR; TCRdb lists only in-frame clones, some missing. Of just over 15,000 clones listed, about 80% were seen once; the top ten hold about 9%. The sample was peripheral blood. The source is a human donor in a cohort sampled during active COVID-19.

This chain uses TRBV7-8 with TRBJ2-1; D unclear. Germline CDR1 SGHVS, CDR2 FQNEAQ. Deletions cut 1 base from V and 0 bases from J, with 13 bases between. The CDR3 totals 17 residues. CDR3 region: CASSLDLFRSSYNEQFF. CDR3 sequence (DNA): TGTGCCAGCAGCTTAGATCTCTTTCGGAGCTCCTACAATGAGCAGTTCTTC.

V usage is TRBV10-3 and J usage is TRBJ2-1; possibly TRBD2 for D (6 bases). With 0 bases removed from V and 5 bases from J, the gap between germline ends came to 14 bases. The CDR3 extends over 16 amino acids. The V gene's germline CDR1 is ENHRY and CDR2 SYGVKD. In DNA form, the CDR3 reads TGTGCCATCAGTGAGTCGGCCGGGGCGGGGAACAATGAGCAGTTCTTC. Translation: CAISESAGAGNNEQFF.

CDR3 residues: CASSPQGTIGGYTF. For the CDR3, the DNA is TGTGCCAGCAGCCCACAGGGTACTATAGGAGGCTACACCTTC. V and J are TRBV7-3 and TRBJ1-2; D may be TRBD1 (6 bases). CDR1 is SGHTA, CDR2 FQGTGA, per germline. V lost 5 bases to trimming and J lost 8 bases, with 18 bases between them. CDR3 length equals 14 residues.

This chain connects TRBV11-1 to TRBJ1-2; TRBD1 aligns across 7 bases. CDR1 and CDR2 (germline): SGHAT, FQDESV (reference sequence). The CDR3 spans 14 residues. V lost 4 bases and J lost 4; bases outside the gene matches: 6. In DNA, the CDR3 is TGTGCCAGCAGCTCAGGCCGACAGGGCTATGGCTACACCTTC. It yields the protein CASSSGRQGYGYTF.

The rearrangement links TRBV19 to TRBJ2-7, with 10 bases aligning to TRBD2. This CDR3 is built from 17 residues. The V and J ends lost 3 bases and 5 bases, in that order; junction bases with no gene match: 13. Per germline, CDR1 LNHDA and CDR2 SQIVND (reference sequence). CDR3 nucleotides: TGTGCCAGTAGTATTAGTAGTTCCGGGCTAGCGGGAGACGAGCAGTACTTC. Translating gives CASSISSSGLAGDEQYF.

The V and J genes are TRBV7-8 and TRBJ2-1; 8 nucleotides match TRBD2. V dropped 4 bases and J dropped 6; count of bases not matched to a gene: 11. Germline V gives CDR1 SGHVS, CDR2 FQNEAQ. This CDR3 comprises 16 residues. This CDR3 reads CASSSRGGLGRNEQFF. CDR3 nucleotides: TGTGCCAGCAGCTCGAGAGGGGGACTAGGGCGCAATGAGCAGTTCTTC.

The rearrangement joins TRBV9 to TRBJ1-3; a weak D match, TRBD1 (6 bases). V gave up 2 bases and J gave up 0 bases, with 12 bases separating them. Germline CDR1 reads SGDLS; CDR2 reads YYNGEE. The CDR3 spans 16 residues. The CDR3 bases are TGTGCCAGCAGCGTTGGACAGAGAACCTCTGGAAACACCATATATTTT. Translation: CASSVGQRTSGNTIYF. Based on the CDR3 plus reference TRBV9 and TRBJ1-3, the full variable domain is DSGVTQTPKHLITATGQRVTLRCSPRSGDLSVYWYQQSLDQGLQFLIQYYNGEERAKGNILERFSAQQFPDLHSELNLSSLELGDSALYFCASSVGQRTSGNTIYFGEGSWLTVV.

This chain uses TRBV5-1 with TRBJ1-4; TRBD1 matches at 7 bases. The germline CDR1 and CDR2 sequences are SGHRS and YFSETQ. This CDR3 region has 14 residues. V lost 4 bases to trimming and J lost 3 bases; unmatched junction nucleotides: 3. The CDR3 protein is CASSNGQANEKLFF. The CDR3 DNA is TGCGCCAGCAGCAATGGACAGGCTAATGAAAAACTGTTTTTT.

This chain uses TRBV7-9 with TRBJ2-5; TRBD2 matches 13 bases. Per the germline V gene, CDR1 is SEHNR and CDR2 is FQNEAQ (reference sequence). The junction had 8 bases not matched to a gene; V was cut back by 2 bases and J by 5 bases. The CDR3 contains 17 residues. The CDR3 nucleotides read TGTGCCAGCAGCTTAACGGGGACTAGCGGGAATCGGGAGACCCAGTACTTC. Translation: CASSLTGTSGNRETQYF.

V is TRBV3-1 (or the pseudogene TRBV3-2) and J is TRBJ2-3; 8 positions agree with TRBD2. V lost 1 base, J lost 2 bases, and 2 bases stayed unmatched. This CDR3 is built from 15 residues. Germline V gives CDR1 LGHDT, CDR2 YNNKEL (reference sequence). The CDR3 protein is CASSQVSGTTDTQYF. CDR3 sequence (DNA): TGTGCCAGCAGCCAAGTTAGCGGGACCACAGATACGCAGTATTTT.

The chain has TRBV19 and TRBJ2-1, with 9 bases aligning to TRBD2. Germline V gives CDR1 LNHDA, CDR2 SQIVND (reference sequence). V shed 4 bases, J shed 1 base, and the junction held 2 bases outside the gene matches. This CDR3 spans 15 amino acids. The CDR3 loop is CASSSGGASYNEQFF. The DNA of the CDR3 is TGTGCCAGTAGTAGCGGGGGGGCGTCCTACAATGAGCAGTTCTTC.

The chain joins TRBV21-1 to TRBJ2-3; TRBD2 is the table's D call and was not checked against the DNA. TRBV21-1 is classified as a pseudogene. The CDR3 sequence is 18 residues long. The CDR3 region is CASSKPRVSSRGTDTQYF. The CDR3 DNA follows: TGTGCCAGCAGCAAACCGAGAGTTTCTAGCCGCGGCACAGATACGCAGTATTTT.

The chain employs TRBV7-2 and TRBJ2-3; D unresolved. From germline, CDR1 is SGHTA and CDR2 FQGNSA. V dropped 5 bases and J dropped 5 bases, with 14 bases sitting between them. The CDR3 covers 14 residues. CDR3 amino acids: CASSTTPQRDTQYF. CDR3 coding DNA: TGTGCCAGCAGCACGACCCCACAGAGAGATACGCAGTATTTT.

The rearrangement joins TRBV5-1 to TRBJ1-4; D remains unclear. Germline V gives CDR1 SGHRS, CDR2 YFSETQ. The CDR3 spans 14 residues. The germline V and J ends were trimmed by 4 bases and 8 bases, with 15 bases remaining between them. CDR3 region: CASSNMGFGEKLFF. The CDR3 DNA reads as TGCGCCAGCAGCAATATGGGCTTTGGGGAAAAACTGTTTTTT. The whole variable domain, filled in from reference TRBV5-1 and TRBJ1-4, reads KAGVTQTPRYLIKTRGQQVTLSCSPISGHRSVSWYQQTPGQGLQFLFEYFSETQRNKGNFPGRFSGRQFSNSRSEMNVSTLELGDSALYLCASSNMGFGEKLFFGSGTQLSVL.

The chain combines TRBV7-6 with TRBJ2-1, with 9 nucleotides matching TRBD2. V shed 4 bases, J shed 2 bases, and the junction held 6 bases outside the gene matches. The germline gives CDR1 SGHVS, CDR2 FNYEAQ. The CDR3 has 16 amino acids. The CDR3 protein is CASSSRRGGTYNEQFF. The DNA of the CDR3 is TGTGCCAGCAGCTCCAGGCGGGGGGGCACCTACAATGAGCAGTTCTTC.

V usage is TRBV10-3 and J usage is TRBJ2-2, with TRBD2 identical over 11 bases. The V gene end was trimmed by 11 bases and the J gene end by 5 bases; junction bases not matched to a gene: 4. CDR3 size: 13 residues. Germline V gene sequence: CDR1 ENHRY, CDR2 SYGVKD. In nucleotides, the CDR3 is TGTGCCGCCACTAGCGGGGGAACCGGGGAGCTGTTTTTT. Translating it yields CAATSGGTGELFF.

This clone was seen only once. The DNA of the CDR3 is TGTGCCAGCAAGGACACCCATACGACAGATACGCAGTATTTT. It specifies CASKDTHTTDTQYF. This chain uses TRBV6-5 with TRBJ2-3, with a tentative D call TRBD1 (5 bases). The CDR3 is made up of 14 amino acids. Germline V gene data show CDR1 as MNHEY and CDR2 as SVGAGI. Trimming removed 7 bases at V and 3 bases at J, with 14 bases between.

The chain joins TRBV7-2 to TRBJ2-1; 10 positions match TRBD2. This CDR3 is 16 amino acids long. Germline CDR1 and CDR2: SGHTA and FQGNSA. The J segment lost 4 bases and the V segment lost 5 bases, leaving 8 bases of the junction unmatched. The chain's CDR3 is CASSPPGLAVYNEQFF. The CDR3 DNA reads as TGTGCCAGCAGCCCACCCGGACTAGCGGTTTACAATGAGCAGTTCTTC.

The V and J genes are TRBV5-1 and TRBJ2-5; TRBD1 matches at 7 bases. The CDR3 has 13 residues. The J segment lost 2 bases and the V segment lost 7 bases, leaving 5 bases of the junction unmatched. Germline V gene data show CDR1 as SGHRS and CDR2 as YFSETQ. CDR3 coding DNA: TGCGCCAGCGAAAGGGACAGACAAGAGACCCAGTACTTC. Residues: CASERDRQETQYF.

This chain joins TRBV7-3 and TRBJ1-2; 10 nucleotides agree with TRBD1. The trim removed 5 bases at V and 8 bases at J, leaving 8 bases unmatched. The CDR3 consists of 14 residues. The germline V gene encodes CDR1 SGHTA and CDR2 FQGTGA. The CDR3 bases are TGTGCCAGCAGCGAAGGGACAGGGGCGAGAGGCTACACCTTC. Protein product: CASSEGTGARGYTF.

This clone occurred once. The gene calls are TRBV7-9 and TRBJ1-2; tentative D call: TRBD1 (5 bases). This CDR3 is 14 amino acids long. Deletions cut 4 bases from V and 5 bases from J, with 14 bases between. Germline V CDR1 and CDR2: SEHNR, FQNEAQ (reference sequence). The CDR3 bases are TGTGCCAGCAGCTCCGGGGGGTGGCAGTATGGCTACACCTTC. This gives the protein CASSSGGWQYGYTF.

The chain couples TRBV18 to TRBJ2-7; TRBD2 aligns across 7 bases. The junction had 5 bases not matched to a gene; V was cut back by 3 bases and J by 3 bases. The CDR3 spans 14 residues. Germline V gene lookup returns CDR1 KGHSH and CDR2 LQKENI. CDR3 loop: CASSPSGRSYEQYF. CDR3 in DNA: TGTGCCAGCTCACCTAGCGGGCGCAGCTACGAGCAGTACTTC.

V usage is TRBV9 and J usage is TRBJ1-2; D perhaps matches TRBD1 (5 bases). Germline lookup yields CDR1 SGDLS and CDR2 YYNGEE. Between the trimmed V and J ends, which lost 4 bases and 7 bases, there was a span of 17 bases. CDR3 size: 14 residues. The CDR3: CASSKVGQLRGYTF. CDR3 bases: TGTGCCAGCAGCAAGGTGGGGCAGCTGCGTGGCTACACCTTC.

This clone has just a few counts. The CDR3: CASSLALAGGTDTQYF. Written as DNA, the CDR3 is TGTGCCAGCAGCTTAGCACTAGCGGGGGGCACAGATACGCAGTATTTT. This chain uses TRBV11-2 with TRBJ2-3, with 11 bases lining up with TRBD2. Germline trimming cut 1 base from V and 1 base from J; bases unmatched to any gene: 1. Germline loops: CDR1 SGHAT, CDR2 FQNNGV. The CDR3 has 16 amino acids. The complete variable domain, with remaining parts taken from reference TRBV11-2 and TRBJ2-3, reads EAGVAQSPRYKIIEKRQSVAFWCNPISGHATLYWYQQILGQGPKLLIQFQNNGVVDDSQLPKDRFSAERLKGVDSTLKIQPAKLEDSAVYLCASSLALAGGTDTQYFGPGTRLTVL.